The following is a TCR beta chain sequence with its context. The antigen remains undetermined. The CDR3 is made up of 14 amino acids. The V gene's germline CDR1 is MDHEN and CDR2 SYDVKM. Trimming removed 7 bases from V and 3 bases from J; junction bases left unmatched: 5. This sample was included in a study of T-cell memory formation after mild COVID-19. Overall study findings and caveats: What remained unconfirmed was the SARS-CoV-2 specificity of second-wave clones peaking on day 37.

TCRdb ran MiXCR on the 5' RACE reads and lists one entry per CDR3 protein. The sample yields more than 100,000 distinct CDR3 sequences, approximately 5.9% seen once. The sequenced sample was PBMCs or a T cell subset sorted from them (not recorded which). This TCR came from an adult woman who had mild COVID-19 (a few samples of this study predate the infection). Cell type and time point are not known. The rearrangement joins TRBV28 to TRBJ2-3; 9 nucleotides match TRBD2. The CDR3 is CASIAGDRTDTQYF. The CDR3 DNA follows: TGTGCCAGCATAGCGGGAGACAGGACAGATACGCAGTATTTT.